Listed here are 20 T cell receptor beta chains from one sample, sequenced in a study of PD-1 blockade in classical Hodgkin lymphoma. Regarding time point: newly diagnosed, previously untreated cHL patient sample. Repertoires were generated with immunoSEQ multiplex PCR, while TCRdb's copy carries only in-frame clones and drops some. The sample carries around 17,000 clones, around four fifths recorded once. The specimen was peripheral blood mononuclear cells (PBMCs). These receptors were taken from a human donor with classical Hodgkin lymphoma.

This rearrangement joins TRBV10-2 to TRBJ2-7; D might be TRBD2 (5 bases). The CDR3 spans 14 residues. Deletions cut 7 bases from V and 0 bases from J, with 13 bases between. The V gene's germline CDR1 is WSHSY and CDR2 SAAADI. The CDR3 here is CASTGTGYSYEQYF. The CDR3 region has the DNA TGCGCCAGCACTGGCACGGGATACTCCTACGAGCAGTACTTC.

This clone showed up just once. The chain is built from TRBV11-2 and TRBJ1-2; no firm D call. The CDR3 contains 14 residues. Germline V gene data show CDR1 as SGHAT and CDR2 as FQNNGV. Trimming cost V 2 bases and J 4 bases, with 11 bases left between them. As DNA, the CDR3 is TGTGCCAGCAGCTTATTTGAGAATCTCTATGGCTACACCTTC. This gives the protein CASSLFENLYGYTF.

This chain connects TRBV18 to TRBJ2-7, with 9 bases matching TRBD1. After removal of 2 bases from V and 4 bases from J, the junction contained 3 bases not matched to a gene. This CDR3 is built from 14 residues. CDR1 and CDR2 (germline): KGHSH, LQKENI. CDR3 region: CASSPRTGEYEQYF. CDR3 nucleotide sequence: TGTGCCAGCTCACCAAGGACAGGGGAATACGAGCAGTACTTC.

V is TRBV19 and J is TRBJ2-1; 7 bases align to TRBD2. There are 16 residues in the CDR3. Germline CDR1 is LNHDA and CDR2 is SQIVND (reference sequence). The trim removed 3 bases at V and 9 bases at J, leaving 14 bases unmatched. In DNA, the CDR3 is TGTGCCAGTAGTATTCACTTTAGCGGGCCCCCGGGTGAGCAGTTCTTC. Translation gives CASSIHFSGPPGEQFF.

The chain has TRBV6-1 and TRBJ1-2; 7 nucleotides line up with TRBD1. V was clipped by 0 bases and J by 4 bases; unmatched bases: 11. This CDR3 is 17 amino acids long. Germline V gene data show CDR1 as MNHNS and CDR2 as SASEGT. CDR3 nucleotides: TGTGCCAGCAGTGAAGCAATAGTTGGGACAGCCTTCTATGGCTACACCTTC. Its protein is CASSEAIVGTAFYGYTF.

The rearrangement links TRBV9 to TRBJ2-3; TRBD2 aligns across 8 bases. The CDR3 has 17 residues. Germline trimming cut 1 base from V and 0 bases from J; bases unmatched to any gene: 7. Germline CDR1 and CDR2: SGDLS and YYNGEE. The CDR3, as DNA: TGTGCCAGCAGCGTACAGGGTAGCGGGACTAGCACAGATACGCAGTATTTT. Translation gives CASSVQGSGTSTDTQYF.

DNA for the CDR3: TGCGCCAGCAGCTTCGGCCCGACCGGAGAGACCCAGTACTTC. Translating it yields CASSFGPTGETQYF. The chain recombines TRBV5-1 with TRBJ2-5; D unresolved. Trimming stripped 2 bases from V and 4 bases from J, with 12 bases between. Germline V lookup: CDR1 SGHRS, CDR2 YFSETQ. This CDR3 contains 14 residues.

The chain uses TRBV25-1 and TRBJ2-6; D gene uncertain. This CDR3 is 13 amino acids long. Germline V CDR1 and CDR2: MGHDK, SYGVNS. The V end was cut by 9 bases, the J end by 0 bases, with 6 bases between. CDR3 sequence: CASTASGANVLTF. The CDR3 nucleotides are TGTGCCAGTACAGCCTCTGGGGCCAACGTCCTGACTTTC.

The rearrangement joins TRBV19 to TRBJ1-1, with D uncertain. Deletions cut 10 bases from V and 1 base from J, with 7 bases between. Looked up from germline, CDR1 is LNHDA and CDR2 is SQIVND (reference sequence). The CDR3 is 11 residues long. The CDR3 protein is CATSQNTEAFF. The CDR3 nucleotides are TGTGCCACTTCTCAGAACACTGAAGCTTTCTTT.

The chain couples TRBV19 to TRBJ1-4; D might be TRBD1 (6 bases). This CDR3 contains 16 residues. Trimming took off 7 bases at V and 2 bases at J, with 17 bases between the two ends. From germline, CDR1 is LNHDA and CDR2 SQIVND (reference sequence). The CDR3 DNA reads as TGTGCCAGTACCTGGGGGGGGCGGGGCACTAATGAAAAACTGTTTTTT. Protein product: CASTWGGRGTNEKLFF. Complete variable domain (other parts from reference TRBV19 and TRBJ1-4): DGGITQSPKYLFRKEGQNVTLSCEQNLNHDAMYWYRQDPGQGLRLIYYSQIVNDFQKGDIAEGYSVSREKKESFPLTVTSAQKNPTAFYLCASTWGGRGTNEKLFFGSGTQLSVL.

This clone has just one count. V and J are TRBV4-1 and TRBJ2-1; 11 nucleotides match TRBD2. The germline V gene encodes CDR1 MGHRA and CDR2 YSYEKL. The CDR3 is 21 amino acids. V was clipped by 1 base and J by 4 bases; unmatched bases: 18. CDR3 bases: TGCGCCAGCAGCCAAGTCGGGACAGGAGGGAAAACTAGCGGGAGATACAATGAGCAGTTCTTC. Amino acids: CASSQVGTGGKTSGRYNEQFF.

This clone was observed a single time. The rearrangement links TRBV10-3 to TRBJ1-5; the D is unclear. The CDR3 sequence is 15 residues long. The germline gives CDR1 ENHRY, CDR2 SYGVKD. The V end lost 3 bases, the J end lost 3 bases, and 12 bases lay between the germline ends. CDR3 region: CAISDSGLDNQPQHF. CDR3 in DNA: TGTGCCATCAGTGATTCTGGACTGGACAATCAGCCCCAGCATTTT.

This chain links TRBV4-1 with TRBJ1-1; D ambiguous. The CDR3 loop spans 15 amino acids. V dropped 3 bases and J dropped 1 base, with 12 bases sitting between them. Germline-derived CDR1 and CDR2 are MGHRA and YSYEKL. The CDR3 protein is CASSHRGLENTEAFF. In DNA, the CDR3 is TGCGCCAGCAGCCACAGAGGGTTGGAGAACACTGAAGCTTTCTTT.

The rearrangement joins TRBV19 to TRBJ2-3, with D maybe TRBD2 (6 bases). The V gene's germline CDR1 is LNHDA and CDR2 SQIVND (reference sequence). CDR3 length: 16 residues. Trimming took off 4 bases at V and 2 bases at J, with 16 bases between the two ends. CDR3 nucleotides: TGTGCCAGTAGTAAAATAGCGGATCGCTTCACAGATACGCAGTATTTT. It codes for CASSKIADRFTDTQYF.

The genes are TRBV5-8 and TRBJ2-3; TRBD2 aligns across 10 bases. CDR1 SGHTS and CDR2 YDEGEE come from the germline V gene. The V segment lost 3 bases and the J segment 0 bases; nucleotides outside the gene matches: 4. This CDR3 has 16 residues. CDR3: CASSSGAGGSTDTQYF. CDR3 DNA sequence: TGTGCCAGCAGCTCGGGAGCGGGAGGGAGCACAGATACGCAGTATTTT.

This chain links TRBV18 with TRBJ2-1; tentative D call: TRBD2 (5 bases). CDR1 is KGHSH, CDR2 LQKENI, per germline. The CDR3 is 14 amino acids. Trimming took 3 bases from V and 6 from J, leaving 12 bases between them. This CDR3 is CASSPSSSGNEQFF. CDR3 in DNA: TGTGCCAGCTCACCGTCATCAAGCGGCAATGAGCAGTTCTTC.

The chain joins TRBV5-1 to TRBJ2-7; D is unclear. V shed 3 bases and J shed 0 bases, with 13 bases lying between them. The germline V gene encodes CDR1 SGHRS and CDR2 YFSETQ. This CDR3 spans 15 amino acids. CDR3 protein: CASSSRPDSSYEQYF. In DNA, the CDR3 is TGCGCCAGCAGCTCCCGCCCAGATTCCTCCTACGAGCAGTACTTC.

The CDR3, as DNA: TGTGCCAGCAGTGAAGTGGCAGGATTTGGAAACACCATATATTTT. Encoded protein: CASSEVAGFGNTIYF. This sequence joins TRBV2 and TRBJ1-3; D is uncertain. This CDR3 has 15 residues. The germline V and J ends were trimmed by 1 base and 3 bases, with 10 bases remaining between them. Germline CDR1 SNHLY, CDR2 FYNNEI.

This clone was found a few times. This chain connects TRBV5-6 to TRBJ1-2; 8 nucleotides agree with TRBD1. The ends lost 5 bases at V and 7 bases at J; junction bases unmatched: 10. The germline V gene encodes CDR1 SGHDT and CDR2 YYEEEE. The CDR3 is made up of 14 amino acids. CDR3 loop: CASRSTTGEFGYTF. CDR3 nucleotides: TGTGCCAGCAGGTCCACGACAGGGGAATTTGGCTACACCTTC.

The gene calls are TRBV15 and TRBJ1-4; 9 nucleotides line up with TRBD1. This CDR3 is built from 15 residues. The V gene end was trimmed by 1 base and the J gene end by 8 bases; junction bases not matched to a gene: 5. Germline V CDR1 and CDR2: LNHNV, YYDKDF (reference sequence). DNA for the CDR3: TGTGCCACCAGCAGAGGGGACAGGGCAGGCGAAAAACTGTTTTTT. Protein: CATSRGDRAGEKLFF.